The source of this T cell receptor beta chain is a study of cytomegalovirus exposure and HLA in healthy donors. Study-level points and caveats: It was found in a later analysis that first-cohort TCR clusters tended to co-occur in the 120 validation repertoires. Altogether, some 170 TCR beta chains were recorded as cytomegalovirus-associated.

Turning to this clone: Its matching antigen is unknown.

V was trimmed by 1 base and J by 7 bases, leaving 13 bases between them. Germline V gives CDR1 SGHAT, CDR2 FQNNGV. CDR3 size: 14 residues. This table comes from immunoSEQ multiplex PCR, and its TCRdb copy is limited to in-frame clones, with some not included. The repertoire holds 150,000 to 200,000 clones, 84% seen once, with around 2.8% in the top ten. Sequenced sample: PBMCs. The receptor was isolated from a woman aged 18 to 35 in good health and CMV-seropositive. This chain connects TRBV11-2 to TRBJ1-2; TRBD1 is a possible D gene (6 bases). This CDR3 is CASSLAHAGAGYTF. CDR3 DNA sequence: TGTGCCAGCAGCTTAGCTCACGCGGGGGCTGGCTACACCTTC.